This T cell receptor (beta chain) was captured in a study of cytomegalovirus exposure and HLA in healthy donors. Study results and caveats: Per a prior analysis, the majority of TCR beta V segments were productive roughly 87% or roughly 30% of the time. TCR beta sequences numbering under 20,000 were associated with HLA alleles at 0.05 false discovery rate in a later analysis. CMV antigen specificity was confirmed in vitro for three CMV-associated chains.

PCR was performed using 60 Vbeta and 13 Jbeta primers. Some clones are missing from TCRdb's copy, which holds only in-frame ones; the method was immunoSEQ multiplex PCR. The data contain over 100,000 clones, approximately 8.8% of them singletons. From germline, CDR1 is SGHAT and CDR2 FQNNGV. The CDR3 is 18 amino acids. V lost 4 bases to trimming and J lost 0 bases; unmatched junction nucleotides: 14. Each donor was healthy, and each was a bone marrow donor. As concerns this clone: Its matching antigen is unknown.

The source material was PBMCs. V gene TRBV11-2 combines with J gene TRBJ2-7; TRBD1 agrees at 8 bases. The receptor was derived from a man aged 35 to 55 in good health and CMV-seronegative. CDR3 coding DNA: TGTGCCAGCAGCTGGCCCGGGACAGGCCGACCTACCTCCTACGAGCAGTACTTC. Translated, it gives CASSWPGTGRPTSYEQYF. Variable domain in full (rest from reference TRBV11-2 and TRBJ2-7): EAGVAQSPRYKIIEKRQSVAFWCNPISGHATLYWYQQILGQGPKLLIQFQNNGVVDDSQLPKDRFSAERLKGVDSTLKIQPAKLEDSAVYLCASSWPGTGRPTSYEQYFGPGTRLTVT.